This TCR beta chain was captured in a study of T-cell reconstitution after alpha-beta-depleted transplantation in children. The CDR3 spans 15 residues. The junction had 6 bases not matched to a gene; V was cut back by 5 bases and J by 2 bases. Germline CDR1 and CDR2: SGHVS and FQNEAQ. Regarding this clonotype: Its antigen is not identified.

Molecular barcoding with unique molecular identifiers was used for the TCRbeta library. TCRdb re-called the PCR reads with MiXCR, one entry per CDR3 protein. The repertoire consists of about 540,000 distinct CDR3 sequences, with about a quarter occurring once and the leading ten covering about 35%. Whole-study results and caveats: Diversity and T-cell counts at one year after transplant derived mostly from new T cells.

V usage is TRBV7-8 and J usage is TRBJ2-3; 8 bases fit TRBD1. The clonotype was recovered from a boy in the first two years of life with Wiskott-Aldrich syndrome, due to receive a stem cell transplant. This specimen consisted of PBMCs, obtained before TCRalphabeta/CD19-depleted stem cell transplant. DNA for the CDR3: TGTGCCAGCAGCACGGGACAGGCTTCCACAGATACGCAGTATTTT. This encodes CASSTGQASTDTQYF.